This is a list of T cell receptor beta chains from one sample in a study. The method was immunoSEQ multiplex PCR; TCRdb's version includes in-frame clones alone and lacks a portion of them. The sample lists around 50,000 clones, more than 85% occurring once. The sequencing input was PBMCs. These receptors came from a man in his forties or fifties with rheumatoid arthritis. The CDR3 runs from the conserved cysteine through the conserved F or W. The order of the fields is clone size, J gene, V gene, D gene, CDR3 protein, CDR3 DNA. D genes are given only for firm matches. Clone size is stated in some rows and not others, as once, few, many or a class when expanded.

>few|TRBJ2-7|TRBV18|-
CASSPLGEQYF
TGTGCCAGCTCACCCCTGGGGGAGCAGTACTTC
>-|TRBJ1-1|TRBV30|-
CAWRQGPEAFF
TGTGCCTGGAGACAGGGCCCTGAAGCTTTCTTT
>-|TRBJ2-7|TRBV7-9|-
CASSLTSYEQYF
TGTGCCAGCAGCTTAACCTCCTACGAGCAGTACTTC
>-|TRBJ1-5|TRBV6-1|TRBD1
CASSEWAGGISNQPQHF
TGTGCCAGCAGTGAATGGGCAGGGGGAATAAGCAATCAGCCCCAGCATTTT
>once|TRBJ1-1|TRBV11-2|-
CASSLGITEAFF
TGTGCCAGCAGCTTAGGTATCACTGAAGCTTTCTTT
>-|TRBJ2-1|TRBV6-6|TRBD2
CAIGTSGMGEQFF
TGTGCCATTGGGACTAGCGGGATGGGTGAGCAGTTCTTC
>-|TRBJ2-5|TRBV29-1|TRBD2
CSVRTSGRQTQYF
TGCAGCGTGAGGACTAGCGGGAGACAGACCCAGTACTTC
>-|TRBJ2-7|TRBV18|-
CASSGTERTSYEQYF
TGTGCCAGCTCGGGAACAGAACGTACTTCCTACGAGCAGTACTTC
>-|TRBJ2-7|TRBV28|TRBD1
CASSRDRPNNF
TGTGCCAGCAGTCGGGACAGGCCTAACAACTTC
>-|TRBJ2-3|TRBV24-1|-
CATSYGGSTDTQYF
TGTGCCACCAGTTACGGCGGAAGCACAGATACGCAGTATTTT
>-|TRBJ1-6|TRBV14|-
CASSRQRNSPLHF
TGTGCCAGCAGTCGACAGCGTAATTCACCCCTCCACTTT
>-|TRBJ1-2|TRBV4-1|-
CASSPSTVWGGYTF
TGCGCCAGCAGCCCTTCGACAGTCTGGGGTGGCTACACCTTC
>-|TRBJ2-3|TRBV5-1|TRBD2
CASSHGGREENTQYF
TGCGCCAGCAGCCACGGAGGGCGGGAGGAAAATACGCAGTATTTT
>-|TRBJ1-1|TRBV27|-
CASSLARMNTEAFF
TGTGCCAGCAGTTTAGCACGGATGAACACTGAAGCTTTCTTT
>-|TRBJ2-7|TRBV3-1/TRBV3-2|-
CASSQDRGRLKQYF
TGTGCCAGCAGCCAAGATAGGGGACGGCTTAAGCAGTACTTC
>-|TRBJ2-7|TRBV18|TRBD2
CASSLFLAGEGDEQYF
TGTGCCAGCTCGCTTTTCCTAGCGGGAGAGGGGGACGAGCAGTACTTC
>-|TRBJ1-1|TRBV7-2|TRBD1
CASSSRKEDRSAFF
TGTGCCAGCAGCTCAAGAAAAGAGGACAGGTCGGCTTTCTTT
>few|TRBJ2-1|TRBV28|-
CASSLRTAYNEQFF
TGTGCCAGCAGTTTACGGACTGCCTACAATGAGCAGTTCTTC
>-|TRBJ1-6|TRBV5-6|-
CASNLREVNSPLHF
TGTGCCAGCAATCTCAGGGAAGTTAATTCACCCCTCCACTTT
>once|TRBJ2-5|TRBV6-5|-
CASSYSETQYF
TGTGCCAGCAGTTATTCGGAGACCCAGTACTTC
>-|TRBJ2-5|TRBV28|-
CASSLRGGETQYF
TGTGCCAGCAGTTTACGGGGTGGGGAGACCCAGTACTTC
>-|TRBJ2-5|TRBV10-1|TRBD1
CASSRNRGETQYF
TGCGCCAGCAGTCGAAACAGGGGAGAGACCCAGTACTTC
>-|TRBJ2-1|TRBV6-1|TRBD1
CASSARGQVNYYNEQFF
TGTGCCAGCAGTGCTCGGGGACAGGTGAACTACTACAATGAGCAGTTCTTC
>-|TRBJ2-2|TRBV27|-
CASSLEVNLGSGTGELFF
TGTGCCAGCAGTTTAGAGGTTAACTTGGGATCTGGCACCGGGGAGCTGTTTTTT
>-|TRBJ2-2|TRBV12-2|-
CASRPPGGGGNTGELFF
TGTGCAAGTCGCCCACCGGGCGGAGGCGGGAACACCGGGGAGCTGTTTTTT
>-|TRBJ2-1|TRBV5-8|-
CASSSRAGGLYNEQFF
TGTGCCAGCAGCTCCCGAGCCGGCGGACTCTACAATGAGCAGTTCTTC
>-|TRBJ1-1|TRBV7-9|-
CASRPGTPTYTEAFF
TGTGCCAGCAGACCCGGGACACCGACCTACACTGAAGCTTTCTTT
>-|TRBJ2-2|TRBV18|-
CASSRDRQPTGELFF
TGTGCCAGCTCCCGAGACAGGCAGCCCACCGGGGAGCTGTTTTTT
>-|TRBJ2-7|TRBV2|-
CASSPFEENEQYF
TGTGCCAGCAGTCCCTTTGAGGAGAACGAGCAGTACTTC
>-|TRBJ2-7|TRBV7-9|-
CASSSLGGTPLYEQYF
TGTGCCAGCAGCTCGCTGGGCGGGACTCCTCTCTACGAGCAGTACTTC
>-|TRBJ2-7|TRBV18|TRBD1
CASSQTGGPYEQYF
TGTGCCAGCTCACAAACAGGGGGACCCTACGAGCAGTACTTC
>-|TRBJ2-7|TRBV11-2|-
CATNSGNSYEQYF
TGTGCCACTAATAGCGGAAACTCCTACGAGCAGTACTTC
>-|TRBJ2-1|TRBV6-2/TRBV6-3|-
CASSYIQGFYNEQFF
TGTGCCAGCAGTTACATACAGGGTTTCTACAATGAGCAGTTCTTC
>-|TRBJ1-4|TRBV5-1|TRBD1
CASSWGQGVPTNEKLFF
TGCGCCAGCAGCTGGGGACAGGGGGTCCCAACTAATGAAAAACTGTTTTTT
>-|TRBJ2-7|TRBV23-1|TRBD2
CASTGATSGAMPYEQYF
TGCGCCAGCACGGGGGCGACTAGCGGGGCCATGCCCTACGAGCAGTACTTC
>-|TRBJ1-2|TRBV7-2|-
CASSLGGGNYGYTF
TGTGCCAGCAGCTTAGGGGGGGGAAACTATGGCTACACCTTC
>few|TRBJ2-1|TRBV2|-
CASSAGTPNEQFF
TGTGCCAGCAGTGCCGGGACCCCTAATGAGCAGTTCTTC
>-|TRBJ2-1|TRBV7-6|TRBD2
CASSPTERGIYNEQFF
TGTGCCAGCAGCCCAACCGAGCGGGGGATCTACAATGAGCAGTTCTTC
>-|TRBJ1-1|TRBV4-2|-
CASSQDQRNTEAFF
TGTGCCAGCAGCCAAGATCAGCGTAACACTGAAGCTTTCTTT
>-|TRBJ1-5|TRBV7-2|-
CASSLAGGGNQPQHF
TGTGCCAGCAGCTTAGCAGGGGGGGGCAATCAGCCCCAGCATTTT
>-|TRBJ2-2|TRBV5-4|TRBD2
CASSLAGTAGGELFF
TGTGCCAGCAGTTTAGCGGGAACGGCGGGCGGGGAGCTGTTTTTT
>-|TRBJ1-5|TRBV7-2|-
CASSLMLSGNQPQHF
TGTGCCAGCAGCTTAATGTTGTCAGGGAATCAGCCCCAGCATTTT
>once|TRBJ2-7|TRBV7-9|-
CASSLVEGAVYEQYF
TGTGCCAGCAGCTTAGTTGAAGGGGCCGTCTACGAGCAGTACTTC
>-|TRBJ2-2|TRBV29-1|-
CSVAGLVGAGTGELFF
TGCAGCGTTGCGGGTTTGGTGGGAGCAGGGACCGGGGAGCTGTTTTTT
>-|TRBJ2-1|TRBV6-4|-
CASSDNTYSYNEQFF
TGTGCCAGCAGTGATAACACATACTCCTACAATGAGCAGTTCTTC
>-|TRBJ1-6|TRBV6-2/TRBV6-3|-
CASSPLDRKDPLHF
TGTGCCAGCAGTCCCTTGGACCGCAAAGACCCCCTCCACTTT
>-|TRBJ2-2|TRBV6-6|TRBD1
CASRSGTGDTGELFF
TGTGCCAGCAGATCCGGGACAGGAGACACCGGGGAGCTGTTTTTT
>-|TRBJ2-6|TRBV7-8|-
CASSLDRLSGANVLTF
TGTGCCAGCAGCCTGGACAGACTATCTGGGGCCAACGTCCTGACTTTC
>-|TRBJ2-7|TRBV7-3|-
CASSTDGSYEQYF
TGTGCCAGCAGCACGGACGGCTCCTACGAGCAGTACTTC